This record looks at one T cell receptor (beta chain) sequence and its context. The sample originates from a study of blood T cell repertoires in COVID-19. Study-level background: In each case, the material was cDNA or gDNA derived from T cells, B-cell-depleted T cells, or PBMCs.

The CDR3 is 15 amino acids. V gave up 0 bases and J gave up 5 bases, with 14 bases separating them. CDR1 and CDR2 (germline): SGHRS, YFSETQ. The table came from immunoSEQ multiplex PCR; TCRdb's copy has only in-frame clones and leaves some out. The sample lists about 44,000 clones, approximately 90% occurring once. The J gene is TRBJ2-5, the V gene TRBV5-1; perhaps TRBD1 as D (6 bases). The specimen sequenced was peripheral blood. The receptor was isolated from a woman older than 75 in a cohort sampled during active or convalescent COVID-19. CDR3 loop: CASSLGTDRGETQYF. The CDR3 region has the DNA TGCGCCAGCAGCTTGGGGACAGATAGAGGGGAGACCCAGTACTTC.